Below are 11 T cell receptor beta chains sequenced from a single sample in a study of blood T cell repertoires in COVID-19 (TCRdb year 2020). Library construction relied on the immunoSEQ multiplex PCR assay. This immuneACCESS table, as held by TCRdb, lists in-frame sequences with V and J called but not all clones. Of the missing ones, under half trace to an unresolved V gene in checked studies; the others have no known cause. Here the sample has 120,000 or so clones; about four fifths occur a single time. Of the sample, about 17% falls within the top ten clones. Sequencing used peripheral blood. Receptors originate from a woman aged 55-70 years with acute or convalescent COVID-19.

The chain joins TRBV2 to TRBJ1-4; weak D call: TRBD1 (6 bases). The CDR3 runs 14 residues. The germline V gene encodes CDR1 SNHLY and CDR2 FYNNEI. Between the trimmed V and J ends, which lost 2 bases and 10 bases, there was a span of 14 bases. In nucleotides, the CDR3 is TGTGCCAGCAGTGAATCAGGGGCCCGTGGAAAACTGTTTTTT. It yields the protein CASSESGARGKLFF.

This clone was recorded once. The J gene is TRBJ1-2, the V gene TRBV21-1; the D call TRBD1 from the table was never checked on the DNA. TRBV21-1 is noted as a pseudogene. CDR3 length: 14 amino acids. The CDR3 sequence: CASSKEGQNYGYTF. Written as DNA, the CDR3 is TGTGCCAGCAGCAAAGAGGGGCAAAACTATGGCTACACCTTC.

This rearrangement joins TRBV9 to TRBJ2-3; TRBD2 matches at 8 bases. V lost 4 bases and J lost 0; bases outside the gene matches: 4. Germline V CDR1 and CDR2: SGDLS, YYNGEE. This CDR3 is 15 amino acids long. The CDR3 DNA follows: TGTGCCAGCAGCCCAGGACTAGCAAGCACAGATACGCAGTATTTT. Translating gives CASSPGLASTDTQYF. Filled out from reference TRBV9 and TRBJ2-3, the complete variable domain reads DSGVTQTPKHLITATGQRVTLRCSPRSGDLSVYWYQQSLDQGLQFLIQYYNGEERAKGNILERFSAQQFPDLHSELNLSSLELGDSALYFCASSPGLASTDTQYFGPGTRLTVL.

The chain links TRBV29-1 to TRBJ2-5, with 9 bases fitting TRBD2. Looked up from germline, CDR1 is SQVTM and CDR2 is ANQGSEA. The junction had 4 bases not matched to a gene; V was cut back by 0 bases and J by 5 bases. The CDR3 loop spans 14 amino acids. The CDR3 protein is CSVEDRAGGETQYF. CDR3 DNA sequence: TGCAGCGTTGAAGACCGGGCGGGGGGGGAGACCCAGTACTTC.

V is TRBV30 and J is TRBJ1-4; the match to TRBD1 covers 8 bases. The CDR3 contains 13 residues. Germline CDR1 is GTSNPN and CDR2 is SVGIG (reference sequence). V shed 3 bases and J 8 bases; nucleotides not matched to a gene: 5. Written as DNA, the CDR3 is TGTGCCTGGAGAGGACAGGGAGGGGAAAAACTGTTTTTT. Its protein is CAWRGQGGEKLFF. The complete variable domain, with remaining parts taken from reference TRBV30 and TRBJ1-4, reads SQTIHQWPATLVQPVGSPLSLECTVEGTSNPNLYWYRQAAGRGLQLLFYSVGIGQISSEVPQNLSASRPQDRQFILSSKKLLLSDSGFYLCAWRGQGGEKLFFGSGTQLSVL.

This clone came up once. The V gene is TRBV5-5, the J gene TRBJ1-2; D may be TRBD1 (6 bases). Looked up from germline, CDR1 is SGHKS and CDR2 is YYEKEE (reference sequence). Between the trimmed V and J ends, which lost 4 bases and 8 bases, there was a span of 21 bases. The CDR3 spans 15 residues. The CDR3 here is CASSQLAGGAGGYTF. CDR3 nucleotide sequence: TGTGCCAGCAGCCAGTTAGCGGGGGGGGCTGGAGGCTACACCTTC.

There are a few counts of this clone. The genes are TRBV29-1 and TRBJ2-7; the D gene is possibly TRBD1 (6 bases). The germline CDR1 and CDR2 sequences are SQVTM and ANQGSEA. CDR3 length: 13 residues. The V end lost 5 bases, the J end lost 3 bases, and 14 bases lay between the germline ends. The CDR3 nucleotides are TGCAGCGTTTATAAACAGGGTTACTACGAGCAGTACTTC. It yields the protein CSVYKQGYYEQYF.

The chain recombines TRBV14 with TRBJ1-2; 9 bases are a match to TRBD1. Trimming at V came to 7 bases and at J to 6 bases, leaving 9 bases not matched to a gene. Germline-derived CDR1 and CDR2 are SGHDN and FVKESK. The CDR3 has 14 amino acids. The CDR3, as DNA: TGTGCCAGCAAATCCGGGACAGGGAAGAATGGCTACACCTTC. Its protein is CASKSGTGKNGYTF.

The rearrangement joins TRBV29-1 to TRBJ1-5, with D maybe TRBD1 (5 bases). V dropped 6 bases and J dropped 11 bases, with 26 bases sitting between them. The CDR3 has 15 amino acids. Germline V CDR1 and CDR2: SQVTM, ANQGSEA. The CDR3 loop is CSVGEGSGGNRAQHF. The CDR3 bases are TGCAGCGTCGGGGAGGGGAGCGGGGGGAACCGAGCCCAGCATTTT.

On this clone itself: The junction shows a germline mismatch at one end, possibly a read error. The rearrangement uses TRBV23-1 and TRBJ2-3; a weak D match, TRBD2 (5 bases). TRBV23-1 is noted as an ORF with a role that remains uncertain. This CDR3 has 13 amino acids. The CDR3 DNA sequence: TGCGCCAGCCTGACCCCCCGGGCCAGACTAAACCCTTTT. Protein product: CASLTPRARLNPF.

The gene calls are TRBV27 and TRBJ1-6; D is undetermined. The V end was cut by 4 bases, the J end by 8 bases, with 12 bases between. The CDR3 has 14 residues. In germline, CDR1 is MNHEY, CDR2 SMNVEV (reference sequence). CDR3 sequence: CASSSFPRDSPLHF. The CDR3, as DNA: TGTGCCAGCAGTTCCTTTCCCCGGGATTCACCCCTCCACTTT.